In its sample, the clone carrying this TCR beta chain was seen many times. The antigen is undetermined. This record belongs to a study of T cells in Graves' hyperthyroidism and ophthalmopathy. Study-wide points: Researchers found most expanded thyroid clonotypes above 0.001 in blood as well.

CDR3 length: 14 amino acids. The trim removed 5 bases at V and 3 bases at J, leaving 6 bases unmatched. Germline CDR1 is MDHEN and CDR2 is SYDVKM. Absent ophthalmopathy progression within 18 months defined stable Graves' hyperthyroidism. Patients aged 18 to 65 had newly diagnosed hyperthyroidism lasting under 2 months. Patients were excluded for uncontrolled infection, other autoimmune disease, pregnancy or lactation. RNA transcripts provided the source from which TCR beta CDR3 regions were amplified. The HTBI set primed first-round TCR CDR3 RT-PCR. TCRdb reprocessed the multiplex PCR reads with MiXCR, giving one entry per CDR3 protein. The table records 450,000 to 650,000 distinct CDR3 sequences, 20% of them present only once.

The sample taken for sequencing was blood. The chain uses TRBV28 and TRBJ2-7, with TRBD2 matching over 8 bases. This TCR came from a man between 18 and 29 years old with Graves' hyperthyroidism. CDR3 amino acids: CASSPGTRIYEQYF. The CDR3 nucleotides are TGTGCCAGCAGTCCCGGGACTAGAATCTACGAGCAGTACTTC.